The T cell receptor (beta chain) under discussion was sequenced for a study of regulatory T cells in long-lasting Graves disease. Study findings and constraints: Investigators studied peripheral blood only, not thyroid tissue.

Relying on iRepertoire HTBI primers and Arm-PCR of CDR3 regions, the team built TCR beta libraries. A single record per CDR3 protein comes from TCRdb applying MiXCR to the multiplex PCR reads. The profile covers about 430,000 distinct CDR3 sequences, with 20% to 25% appearing a single time and more than 13% taken by the ten largest. The table lists this clonotype with many counts. What it recognizes is unknown. This CDR3 contains 16 residues. V lost 7 bases to trimming and J lost 0 bases; unmatched junction nucleotides: 8. Germline V gene sequence: CDR1 MNHNS, CDR2 SASEGT. Time point specified: persistent/refractory GD, antithyroid drugs over 5 years with positive TRAb. Isolated PBMC RNA provided the starting material for the TCR library.

This clonotype was obtained from a female donor with Graves disease. Sequences were derived from peripheral blood mononuclear cells (PBMCs), sampled when the disease was refractory, from a patient treated with antithyroid drugs. The chain has TRBV6-1 and TRBJ2-2, with 7 positions matching TRBD1. The CDR3 sequence: CASTLRDRSNTGELFF. In DNA form, the CDR3 reads TGTGCCAGCACTTTACGGGACAGATCGAACACCGGGGAGCTGTTTTTT.